The rows below give T cell receptor beta chains drawn from one sample of a study of CD8+ T cells in alopecia areata. Sequencing used immunoSEQ multiplex PCR; TCRdb keeps in-frame clones, though not all of them. The repertoire holds roughly 200,000 clones, with roughly 62% as singletons. Material: CD8+ T cells sorted from blood, obtained at week 24, from a patient treated with tofacitinib. These receptors were collected from a human donor with alopecia areata. The CDR3 runs from the conserved cysteine through the conserved F or W. Each record gives: D gene, J gene, clone size, V gene, CDR3 DNA, CDR3 protein. D genes are given only for firm matches. Some rows have no size entry. The others give once, few or many, or a class for an expanded clone.

d_gene: .; j_gene: TRBJ1-1; abundance: .; v_gene: TRBV9; CDR3nt: TGTGCCAGCAGCGAGCACACTGAAGCTTTCTTT; CDR3aa: CASSEHTEAFF
d_gene: .; j_gene: TRBJ1-1; abundance: .; v_gene: TRBV29-1; CDR3nt: TGCAGCGGGAGTGGGCAGGATAGCTACGAAGCTTTCTTT; CDR3aa: CSGSGQDSYEAFF
d_gene: .; j_gene: TRBJ1-4; abundance: few; v_gene: TRBV7-2; CDR3nt: TGTGCCAGCAGCACAACAGGGAGGGAACTGTTTTTT; CDR3aa: CASSTTGRELFF
d_gene: TRBD1; j_gene: TRBJ2-5; abundance: few; v_gene: TRBV5-6; CDR3nt: TGTGCCAGCAGCACCCCAATCCCAGAGGGACAGGTGCGAGAGACCCAGTACTTC; CDR3aa: CASSTPIPEGQVRETQYF
d_gene: TRBD1; j_gene: TRBJ2-7; abundance: few; v_gene: TRBV4-1; CDR3nt: TGCGCCAGCAGCCAAGAGGGGACAGGCCGATACGAGCAGTACTTC; CDR3aa: CASSQEGTGRYEQYF
d_gene: TRBD1; j_gene: TRBJ1-2; abundance: .; v_gene: TRBV7-6; CDR3nt: TGTGCCAGCAGCTTAGCCGGGACAGGGGATGGCTACACCTTC; CDR3aa: CASSLAGTGDGYTF
d_gene: .; j_gene: TRBJ1-5; abundance: .; v_gene: TRBV25-1; CDR3nt: TGTGCCAGCAGTGTAGGGGGAAGCAATCAGCCCCAGCATTTT; CDR3aa: CASSVGGSNQPQHF
d_gene: .; j_gene: TRBJ1-2; abundance: .; v_gene: TRBV7-9; CDR3nt: TGTGCCAGCAGCTTAGCGGGGGATGGCTACACCTTC; CDR3aa: CASSLAGDGYTF
d_gene: .; j_gene: TRBJ2-3; abundance: .; v_gene: TRBV5-4; CDR3nt: TGTGCCAGCAGCCCCCCCCTTGCAGATACGCAGTATTTT; CDR3aa: CASSPPLADTQYF
d_gene: TRBD1; j_gene: TRBJ2-7; abundance: .; v_gene: TRBV19; CDR3nt: TGTGCCAGTAGTATCGGGACAGGGGGCTACGAGCAGTACTTC; CDR3aa: CASSIGTGGYEQYF
d_gene: .; j_gene: TRBJ1-2; abundance: .; v_gene: TRBV7-2; CDR3nt: TGTGCCAGCAGCTTAGTCGGTCCGGGAGATCTCTATGGCTACACCTTC; CDR3aa: CASSLVGPGDLYGYTF
d_gene: .; j_gene: TRBJ2-6; abundance: .; v_gene: TRBV6-1; CDR3nt: TGTGCCTCACAGGTCCTCTCTGGGGCCAACGTCCTGACTTTC; CDR3aa: CASQVLSGANVLTF
d_gene: .; j_gene: TRBJ2-7; abundance: .; v_gene: TRBV30; CDR3nt: TGTGCCTGGAGCGACCCGGGCAACGAGCAGTACTTC; CDR3aa: CAWSDPGNEQYF
d_gene: .; j_gene: TRBJ1-5; abundance: .; v_gene: TRBV27; CDR3nt: TGTGCCAGCGGAGCCTATGGCAATCAGCCCCAGCATTTT; CDR3aa: CASGAYGNQPQHF
d_gene: .; j_gene: TRBJ1-5; abundance: .; v_gene: TRBV2; CDR3nt: TGTGCCAGCAGTGATCCTCAGGACAGTAGCAATCAGCCCCAGCATTTT; CDR3aa: CASSDPQDSSNQPQHF
d_gene: TRBD2; j_gene: TRBJ2-7; abundance: once; v_gene: TRBV30; CDR3nt: TGTGCCTGGAGTGAAGGGAGGGGCTCCTACGAGCAGTACTTC; CDR3aa: CAWSEGRGSYEQYF
d_gene: .; j_gene: TRBJ1-5; abundance: .; v_gene: TRBV27; CDR3nt: TGTGCCAGCAGCCCCGGACCTCCGGGGCAGCCCCAGCATTTT; CDR3aa: CASSPGPPGQPQHF
d_gene: .; j_gene: TRBJ2-2; abundance: few; v_gene: TRBV6-5; CDR3nt: TGTGCCAGCAGCCTCAATGGGGGTACCGGGGAGCTGTTTTTT; CDR3aa: CASSLNGGTGELFF
d_gene: .; j_gene: TRBJ2-7; abundance: .; v_gene: TRBV7-9; CDR3nt: TGTGCCAGCGGCATCCCGGGGTATGGTTCCTACGAGCAGTACTTC; CDR3aa: CASGIPGYGSYEQYF
d_gene: .; j_gene: TRBJ2-5; abundance: .; v_gene: TRBV9; CDR3nt: TGTGCCAGCAGCGTAGACGGGACTGCGGACGAAGAGACCCAGTACTTC; CDR3aa: CASSVDGTADEETQYF
d_gene: TRBD1; j_gene: TRBJ2-7; abundance: .; v_gene: TRBV5-6; CDR3nt: TGTGCCAGCAGCCCAGAAAGCATGGGGACAGGGATACACGAGCAGTACTTC; CDR3aa: CASSPESMGTGIHEQYF
d_gene: .; j_gene: TRBJ1-5; abundance: .; v_gene: TRBV5-1; CDR3nt: TGCGCCAGCAGCCCTGACGGTAGCAATCAGCCCCAGCATTTT; CDR3aa: CASSPDGSNQPQHF
d_gene: .; j_gene: TRBJ2-4; abundance: few; v_gene: TRBV14; CDR3nt: TGTGCCAGCAGCCAAGATCCCCGGGATCGGTACTTC; CDR3aa: CASSQDPRDRYF
d_gene: TRBD1; j_gene: TRBJ1-2; abundance: .; v_gene: TRBV19; CDR3nt: TGTGCCAGTAGTATGGGACAGGCAGGCTACACCTTC; CDR3aa: CASSMGQAGYTF
d_gene: .; j_gene: TRBJ2-2; abundance: .; v_gene: TRBV6-5; CDR3nt: TGTGCCAGCAGTTACAATGGGGCCGGGGAGCTGTTTTTT; CDR3aa: CASSYNGAGELFF
d_gene: .; j_gene: TRBJ2-2; abundance: .; v_gene: TRBV29-1; CDR3nt: TGCAGCGGGCGGTTAGGGGCTAAGGTCACCGGGGAGCTGTTTTTT; CDR3aa: CSGRLGAKVTGELFF
d_gene: .; j_gene: TRBJ2-7; abundance: .; v_gene: TRBV18; CDR3nt: TGTGCCAGCTCACCGGGACAATCCTACGAGCAGTACTTC; CDR3aa: CASSPGQSYEQYF
d_gene: .; j_gene: TRBJ1-2; abundance: .; v_gene: TRBV7-9; CDR3nt: TGTGCCAGCAGCCCTCCTGCAGTGGCCTATGGCTACACCTTC; CDR3aa: CASSPPAVAYGYTF
d_gene: .; j_gene: TRBJ1-1; abundance: .; v_gene: TRBV10-2; CDR3nt: TGCGCCAGCAGTGAGTCGAATATCGCTAACACTGAAGCTTTCTTT; CDR3aa: CASSESNIANTEAFF
d_gene: .; j_gene: TRBJ2-7; abundance: .; v_gene: TRBV30; CDR3nt: TGTGCCTGGAGGCAGAGCCTCTACGAGCAGTACTTC; CDR3aa: CAWRQSLYEQYF
d_gene: .; j_gene: TRBJ2-4; abundance: few; v_gene: TRBV13; CDR3nt: TGTGCCAGCAGCCCTACTACAGGGACAAACATTCAGTACTTC; CDR3aa: CASSPTTGTNIQYF
d_gene: .; j_gene: TRBJ2-3; abundance: .; v_gene: TRBV2; CDR3nt: TGTGCCAGCACTCGAATCACAGATACGCAGTATTTT; CDR3aa: CASTRITDTQYF
d_gene: .; j_gene: TRBJ2-3; abundance: .; v_gene: TRBV7-9; CDR3nt: TGTGCCAGCAGCTTGGACGGGCGGACAGATACGCAGTATTTT; CDR3aa: CASSLDGRTDTQYF
d_gene: .; j_gene: TRBJ2-7; abundance: .; v_gene: TRBV4-1; CDR3nt: TGCGCCAGCAGCCAATCACACCCCCCCTACGAGCAGTACTTC; CDR3aa: CASSQSHPPYEQYF
d_gene: TRBD2; j_gene: TRBJ2-5; abundance: .; v_gene: TRBV7-9; CDR3nt: TGTGCCAGCAGCTCCGAGCGGGGACGGGAGACCCAGTACTTC; CDR3aa: CASSSERGRETQYF
d_gene: .; j_gene: TRBJ2-7; abundance: few; v_gene: TRBV5-1; CDR3nt: TGCGCCAGCAGCTTGGAGGCAGGCTTCTCCTACGAGCAGTACTTC; CDR3aa: CASSLEAGFSYEQYF
d_gene: .; j_gene: TRBJ1-2; abundance: few; v_gene: TRBV2; CDR3nt: TGTGCCAGCAGATTTGACCCGGGCTACACCTTC; CDR3aa: CASRFDPGYTF
d_gene: .; j_gene: TRBJ1-1; abundance: few; v_gene: TRBV27; CDR3nt: TGTGCCAGCAGTTTGTTACAGAGAACTTTGAACACTGAAGCTTTCTTT; CDR3aa: CASSLLQRTLNTEAFF
d_gene: .; j_gene: TRBJ1-1; abundance: .; v_gene: TRBV6-5; CDR3nt: TGTGCCAGCAGTTACTCCACCGCGGGGCTAGCTGAAGCTTTCTTT; CDR3aa: CASSYSTAGLAEAFF
d_gene: .; j_gene: TRBJ2-1; abundance: .; v_gene: TRBV29-1; CDR3nt: TGCAGCGTGGACCCGAAGTTAGCGCAGTACAATGAGCAGTTCTTC; CDR3aa: CSVDPKLAQYNEQFF
d_gene: TRBD2; j_gene: TRBJ2-1; abundance: .; v_gene: TRBV10-3; CDR3nt: TGTGCCATCAGTGACATTAGCGGGGGCACCCTCTCCTACAATGAGCAGTTCTTC; CDR3aa: CAISDISGGTLSYNEQFF
d_gene: TRBD1; j_gene: TRBJ1-2; abundance: .; v_gene: TRBV5-6; CDR3nt: TGTGCCAGCAGCTCCGGCGGCTTGGACAGGGGAGACGGCTACACCTTC; CDR3aa: CASSSGGLDRGDGYTF
d_gene: .; j_gene: TRBJ2-1; abundance: .; v_gene: TRBV10-2; CDR3nt: TGCGCCAGCAGGGGGACCAATTACAATGAGCAGTTCTTC; CDR3aa: CASRGTNYNEQFF
d_gene: TRBD2; j_gene: TRBJ2-6; abundance: .; v_gene: TRBV5-1; CDR3nt: TGCGCCAGCAGCTTGACCGTTCTAGCGGGGAGTCGGTCTGGGGCCAACGTCCTGACTTTC; CDR3aa: CASSLTVLAGSRSGANVLTF
d_gene: .; j_gene: TRBJ2-1; abundance: .; v_gene: TRBV30; CDR3nt: TGTGCCTGGAGCGTCATCTACGGGGCCTCGTACAATGAGCAGTTCTTC; CDR3aa: CAWSVIYGASYNEQFF
d_gene: TRBD1; j_gene: TRBJ2-7; abundance: few; v_gene: TRBV29-1; CDR3nt: TGCAGCGTACTGACAGGGGGCGAGCAGTACTTC; CDR3aa: CSVLTGGEQYF
d_gene: .; j_gene: TRBJ1-2; abundance: .; v_gene: TRBV27; CDR3nt: TGTGCCAGCACCCCCGGGTGGGGGCTGGACGGCTACACCTTC; CDR3aa: CASTPGWGLDGYTF
d_gene: TRBD1; j_gene: TRBJ1-2; abundance: few; v_gene: TRBV19; CDR3nt: TGTGCCAGTAGTATGTCGCGCCGACAGGGGTCCGGCGGCTACACCTTC; CDR3aa: CASSMSRRQGSGGYTF